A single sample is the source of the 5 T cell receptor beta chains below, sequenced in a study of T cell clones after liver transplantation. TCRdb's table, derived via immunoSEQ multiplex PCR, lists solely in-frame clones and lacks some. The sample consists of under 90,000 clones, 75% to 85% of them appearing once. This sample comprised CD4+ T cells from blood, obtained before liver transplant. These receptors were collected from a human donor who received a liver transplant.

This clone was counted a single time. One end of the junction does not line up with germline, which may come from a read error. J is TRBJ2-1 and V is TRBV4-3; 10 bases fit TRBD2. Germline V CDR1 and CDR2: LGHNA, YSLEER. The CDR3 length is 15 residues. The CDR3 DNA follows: TGCGCCAGCAGCCAGCAAAAGACTAGCGGGTTTGAGAAGTTCTTC. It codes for CASSQQKTSGFEKFF.

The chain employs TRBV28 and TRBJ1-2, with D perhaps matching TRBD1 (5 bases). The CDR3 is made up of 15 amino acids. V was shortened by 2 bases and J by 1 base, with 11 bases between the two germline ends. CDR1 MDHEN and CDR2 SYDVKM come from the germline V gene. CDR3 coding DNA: TGTGCCAGCAGTTTAGGGCAGGGAGTTAACTATGGCTACACCTTC. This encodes CASSLGQGVNYGYTF.

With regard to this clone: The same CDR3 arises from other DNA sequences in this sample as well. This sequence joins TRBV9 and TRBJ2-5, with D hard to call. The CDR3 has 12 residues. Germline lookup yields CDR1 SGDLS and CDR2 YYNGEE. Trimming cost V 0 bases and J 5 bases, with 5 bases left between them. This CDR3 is CASSVGGETQYF. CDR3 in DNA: TGTGCCAGCAGCGTAGGTGGTGAGACCCAGTACTTC.

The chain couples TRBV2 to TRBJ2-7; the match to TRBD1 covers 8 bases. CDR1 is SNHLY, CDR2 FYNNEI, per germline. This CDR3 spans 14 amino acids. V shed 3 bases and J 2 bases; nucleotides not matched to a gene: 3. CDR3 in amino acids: CASSEGQAPYEQYF. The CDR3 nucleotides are TGTGCCAGCAGTGAGGGACAGGCCCCCTACGAGCAGTACTTC.

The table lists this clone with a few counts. DNA of the CDR3: TGTGCCAGCAGCGCTAGGGACAGTTACAATGAGCAGTTCTTC. Residues: CASSARDSYNEQFF. The rearrangement joins TRBV9 to TRBJ2-1, with 7 bases fitting TRBD1. The germline V gene has CDR1 SGDLS and CDR2 YYNGEE. The length of the CDR3 is 14 residues. V lost 3 bases and J lost 4; bases outside the gene matches: 4.